One sample yielded the 10 T cell receptor beta chains listed below, sequenced in a study of shared clonotypes between healthy human individuals. Sequencing used immunoSEQ multiplex PCR; TCRdb keeps in-frame clones, though not all of them. The sample includes 950,000 to 1,100,000 clones, around 76% of them seen just once. The sequenced sample consisted of memory CD4+ T cells sorted from blood. As for subset: CD45RA-negative fraction. The origin of the receptors is a man between 18 and 29 years old in good health.

This rearrangement joins TRBV11-2 to TRBJ2-3, with a weak D call TRBD2 (7 bases). The CDR3 totals 16 residues. The V gene's germline CDR1 is SGHAT and CDR2 FQNNGV. V was cut by 5 bases and J by 2 bases, with 17 bases left in between. CDR3 sequence: CASSREGRGITDTQYF. The CDR3 bases are TGTGCCAGCAGCCGAGAGGGGAGGGGGATCACAGATACGCAGTATTTT.

The rearrangement uses TRBV6-4 and TRBJ2-1; D is undetermined. This CDR3 contains 16 residues. Germline CDR1 reads MRHNA; CDR2 reads SNTAGT. V lost 6 bases and J lost 8, with 23 bases in between. The CDR3 DNA sequence: TGTGCCAGCAGCGTACAAGTTGGGCTCTCCCGCGATGAGCAGTTCTTC. This encodes CASSVQVGLSRDEQFF.

This clone was picked up a small number of times. The chain links TRBV7-8 to TRBJ1-2; 9 positions agree with TRBD1. Germline values: CDR1 SGHVS, CDR2 FQNEAQ. CDR3 length: 14 residues. V shed 2 bases, J shed 4 bases, and the junction held 2 bases outside the gene matches. The CDR3, as DNA: TGTGCCAGCAGCTTAACAGGGGGCGGCTATGGCTACACCTTC. The encoded protein is CASSLTGGGYGYTF.

This clone turned up a few times. CDR3 DNA sequence: TGTGCCATCCAAGAGCGGGACAACTCTGGAAACACCATATATTTT. Its translation: CAIQERDNSGNTIYF. The chain employs TRBV10-3 and TRBJ1-3; TRBD1 is a possible D gene (6 bases). Trimming cost V 8 bases and J 0 bases, with 14 bases left between them. The CDR3 length is 15 residues. The germline V gene has CDR1 ENHRY and CDR2 SYGVKD.

Remarks on this clone: At one end the junction does not follow the germline gene, possibly because of a read error. This sequence joins TRBV11-2 and TRBJ1-2; D is unclear. The CDR3 runs to 11 residues. The germline CDR1 and CDR2 sequences are SGHAT and FQNNGV. The CDR3 loop is CASSLTYGYAF. For the CDR3, the DNA is TGTGCCAGCAGCTTAACCTATGGCTACGCCTTC.

The V and J genes are TRBV7-9 and TRBJ2-1; 7 nucleotides align to TRBD2. The CDR3 runs 15 residues. Germline V CDR1 and CDR2: SEHNR, FQNEAQ (reference sequence). The V and J ends lost 2 bases and 3 bases, in that order; junction bases with no gene match: 4. This chain's CDR3 is CASSLTGGSYNEQFF. The DNA for the CDR3 is TGTGCCAGCAGCTTAACTGGCGGGAGCTACAATGAGCAGTTCTTC.

The gene calls are TRBV28 and TRBJ1-5; 8 nucleotides line up with TRBD1. CDR3 length: 16 amino acids. Germline-derived CDR1 and CDR2 are MDHEN and SYDVKM. Trimming cost V 5 bases and J 7 bases; bases outside gene matches: 13. CDR3 residues: CASSPPPTGVGQPQHF. For the CDR3, the DNA is TGTGCCAGCAGTCCACCCCCGACAGGGGTAGGGCAGCCCCAGCATTTT.

The chain recombines TRBV15 with TRBJ2-5, with 9 bases lining up with TRBD1. V gave up 5 bases and J gave up 2 bases; unmatched junction bases: 12. From germline, CDR1 is LNHNV and CDR2 YYDKDF (reference sequence). The CDR3 contains 17 residues. CDR3 coding DNA: TGTGCCACCAGCCAATACAGGGGGCCGACGGGGCAAGAGACCCAGTACTTC. Amino acid sequence: CATSQYRGPTGQETQYF.

The chain carries TRBV10-3 and TRBJ1-5; 8 nucleotides align to TRBD1. CDR3 length: 12 amino acids. The germline CDR1 and CDR2 sequences are ENHRY and SYGVKD. V trimming: 11 bases; J trimming: 7 bases; junction bases outside the gene matches: 7. CDR3 residues: CAVQGVGQPQHF. The CDR3 DNA reads TGTGCCGTACAGGGGGTGGGGCAGCCCCAGCATTTT.

As regards this clone: The same CDR3 is also encoded by other DNA sequences in this sample. The DNA of the CDR3 is TGTGCCAGCAGTTTATTGGGGACTGAAGCTTTCTTT. The encoded protein is CASSLLGTEAFF. V is TRBV28 and J is TRBJ1-1; D call uncertain. This CDR3 is built from 12 residues. V was clipped by 1 base and J by 5 bases, with 5 bases between them. CDR1 MDHEN and CDR2 SYDVKM come from the germline V gene.